These 26 T cell receptor beta chains share one sample of origin, sequenced in a study of blood T cell repertoires in COVID-19. The table came from immunoSEQ multiplex PCR; TCRdb's copy has only in-frame clones and leaves some out. The table includes 88,000 or so clones, 81% detected once. Sequencing was carried out using peripheral blood. The receptors come from a man aged 55-75 years with acute or convalescent COVID-19.

This clone was picked up a small number of times. The CDR3 reads CASRSAGYGNTIYF. As DNA, the CDR3 is TGTGCCAGCAGGAGCGCAGGGTACGGAAACACCATATATTTT. The V gene is TRBV6-5, the J gene TRBJ1-3; weak D call: TRBD1 (5 bases). The CDR3 is made up of 14 amino acids. Per the germline V gene, CDR1 is MNHEY and CDR2 is SVGAGI. Trimming took 6 bases from V and 4 from J, leaving 13 bases between them.

This clone was observed at least ten times. The V gene is TRBV2, the J gene TRBJ2-7; the D gene is possibly TRBD1 (6 bases). There are 15 residues in the CDR3. Germline values: CDR1 SNHLY, CDR2 FYNNEI. Between the trimmed V and J ends, which lost 5 bases and 2 bases, there was a span of 16 bases. The CDR3 region has the DNA TGTGCCAGCAGTCGAACCGGGACATCCACCTACGAGCAGTACTTC. Translation gives CASSRTGTSTYEQYF.

The chain recombines TRBV7-2 with TRBJ2-3; TRBD2 aligns across 7 bases. CDR3 length: 17 amino acids. Germline CDR1 is SGHTA and CDR2 is FQGNSA. Trimming took 2 bases from V and 0 from J; bases not matched to a gene: 8. CDR3 in DNA: TGTGCCAGCAGCTTATGGCCTAGCGGAGCCAGCACAGATACGCAGTATTTT. It is translated as CASSLWPSGASTDTQYF.

Ten or more counts support this clone. This chain links TRBV7-8 with TRBJ1-5; D may be TRBD1 (5 bases). Per the germline V gene, CDR1 is SGHVS and CDR2 is FQNEAQ. The CDR3 has 15 residues. V was shortened by 3 bases and J by 3 bases, with 12 bases between the two germline ends. The CDR3 DNA reads TGTGCCAGCAGCTTCGCTCAGGGTGTCAATCAGCCCCAGCATTTT. It translates to CASSFAQGVNQPQHF.

The V and J genes are TRBV27 and TRBJ2-7; 8 bases map to TRBD2. From germline, CDR1 is MNHEY and CDR2 SMNVEV (reference sequence). The CDR3 is 15 residues long. The trim removed 6 bases at V and 2 bases at J, leaving 9 bases unmatched. CDR3 sequence (DNA): TGTGCCAGCAGCCCGGGGGGGGGAACCCCCTACGAGCAGTACTTC. It codes for CASSPGGGTPYEQYF.

V is TRBV6-2 or TRBV6-3 and J is TRBJ2-1, with D perhaps TRBD1 (6 bases). The CDR3 runs 18 residues. Trimming removed 2 bases at V and 4 bases at J, with 21 bases between. Per germline, CDR1 MNHEY and CDR2 SVGEGT. The DNA of the CDR3 is TGTGCCAGCAGTTACGGTGGGGAAGGGGGTCGGCTGTACAATGAGCAGTTCTTC. It specifies CASSYGGEGGRLYNEQFF.

V and J are TRBV28 and TRBJ1-2, with 8 positions matching TRBD1. Germline CDR1 reads MDHEN; CDR2 reads SYDVKM. This CDR3 has 15 amino acids. The junction had 8 bases not matched to a gene; V was cut back by 4 bases and J by 4 bases. CDR3 sequence (DNA): TGTGCCAGCAGTTCGCCACCTCAGGGGGCCTATGGCTACACCTTC. It is translated as CASSSPPQGAYGYTF.

The rearrangement joins TRBV5-1 to TRBJ2-5; a possible D gene is TRBD1 (6 bases). V dropped 3 bases and J dropped 2 bases, with 26 bases sitting between them. CDR1 is SGHRS, CDR2 YFSETQ, per germline. The CDR3 extends over 19 amino acids. CDR3 coding DNA: TGCGCCAGCAGCTCTTACCTTTCCTTACCGGGACAACAACAAGAGACCCAGTACTTC. Its translation is CASSSYLSLPGQQQETQYF.

The chain couples TRBV5-1 to TRBJ1-2, with 7 bases aligning to TRBD1. The CDR3 runs to 15 residues. Trimming took 2 bases from V and 4 from J; bases not matched to a gene: 8. Per the germline V gene, CDR1 is SGHRS and CDR2 is YFSETQ. CDR3 bases: TGCGCCAGCAGCTTTAACAGGGGTATTGGCTATGGCTACACCTTC. Residues: CASSFNRGIGYGYTF.

V gene TRBV5-6 combines with J gene TRBJ1-4, with D unclear. V gave up 2 bases and J gave up 6 bases, with 8 bases separating them. The CDR3 covers 13 residues. CDR1 and CDR2 (germline): SGHDT, YYEEEE. CDR3 nucleotides: TGTGCCAGCAGCTTTTGGGAGGATGAAAAACTGTTTTTT. It encodes CASSFWEDEKLFF.

The V and J genes are TRBV15 and TRBJ2-2; no clear D. V lost 0 bases, J lost 3 bases, and 5 bases lay in between. Germline V gene data show CDR1 as LNHNV and CDR2 as YYDKDF (reference sequence). This CDR3 comprises 14 residues. The CDR3, as DNA: TGTGCCACCAGCAGAGATCGTTACACCGGGGAGCTGTTTTTT. It yields the protein CATSRDRYTGELFF.

The chain joins TRBV7-9 to TRBJ2-6; D is undetermined. CDR1 and CDR2 from the germline V gene are SEHNR and FQNEAQ (reference sequence). The CDR3 extends over 16 amino acids. V was clipped by 3 bases and J by 0 bases, with 9 bases between them. CDR3 in DNA: TGTGCCAGCAGCTTCCTCCGGTACTCTGGGGCCAACGTCCTGACTTTC. Protein product: CASSFLRYSGANVLTF.

The V and J genes are TRBV19 and TRBJ2-3; 10 bases match TRBD2. This CDR3 has 12 residues. Looked up from germline, CDR1 is LNHDA and CDR2 is SQIVND (reference sequence). V dropped 11 bases and J dropped 1; count of bases not matched to a gene: 0. This CDR3 reads CAGTSGTDTQYF. As DNA, the CDR3 is TGTGCCGGGACTAGCGGCACAGATACGCAGTATTTT.

The rearrangement links TRBV28 to TRBJ2-7, with D perhaps matching TRBD1 (6 bases). The CDR3 is made up of 12 amino acids. V lost 2 bases and J lost 5, with 7 bases in between. Germline loops: CDR1 MDHEN, CDR2 SYDVKM. The CDR3 sequence: CASSLRGNEQYF. DNA of the CDR3: TGTGCCAGCAGTTTAAGGGGGAACGAGCAGTACTTC.

The chain carries TRBV12-3 or TRBV12-4 and TRBJ1-4; D ambiguous. CDR3 length: 12 residues. V was shortened by 7 bases and J by 7 bases, with 10 bases between the two germline ends. The CDR3 DNA is TGTGCCAGCAAACGGTCATCTGAAAAACTGTTTTTT. Translated: CASKRSSEKLFF.

A single count supports this clone. The genes are TRBV29-1 and TRBJ2-2; 14 positions match TRBD2. CDR1 and CDR2 (germline): SQVTM, ANQGSEA. This CDR3 contains 15 residues. The ends lost 7 bases at V and 8 bases at J; junction bases unmatched: 9. The CDR3 nucleotides are TGCAGCGCCAAGACTAGCGGGGGGGGAATAGGGGAGCTGTTTTTT. Translating gives CSAKTSGGGIGELFF.

The rearrangement uses TRBV6-4 and TRBJ1-5; 9 bases are shared with TRBD1. Germline V gene sequence: CDR1 MRHNA, CDR2 SNTAGT. The CDR3 contains 17 residues. With V trimmed by 6 bases and J by 0 bases, 9 bases remained unmatched. The CDR3 loop is CASRLRDRADSNQPQHF. The CDR3 DNA is TGTGCCAGCAGGCTCCGGGACAGGGCAGATAGCAATCAGCCCCAGCATTTT.

This chain joins TRBV7-9 and TRBJ2-2; 7 bases are a match to TRBD1. Germline assignment: CDR1 SEHNR and CDR2 FQNEAQ (reference sequence). Trimming removed 6 bases from V and 2 bases from J; junction bases left unmatched: 3. The CDR3 runs 14 residues. The CDR3 DNA sequence: TGTGCCAGCAGTACAGGGGTTAACACCGGGGAGCTGTTTTTT. Amino acids: CASSTGVNTGELFF.

The gene calls are TRBV7-6 and TRBJ2-5, with D possibly matching TRBD2 (5 bases). The germline gives CDR1 SGHVS, CDR2 FNYEAQ. Trimming stripped 0 bases from V and 5 bases from J, with 13 bases between. The CDR3 is 15 amino acids. CDR3 sequence reads: CASSLAVSGWETQYF. The DNA for the CDR3 is TGTGCCAGCAGCTTAGCGGTCTCGGGGTGGGAGACCCAGTACTTC.

The table lists this clone with a few counts. The J gene is TRBJ2-2, the V gene TRBV13; tentatively, D is TRBD2 (5 bases). Looked up from germline, CDR1 is PRHDT and CDR2 is FYEKMQ (reference sequence). Trimming removed 5 bases from V and 6 bases from J, with 10 bases in between. The CDR3 spans 13 residues. For the CDR3, the DNA is TGTGCCAGCAGCGGGAGTACTCCCGGGGAGCTGTTTTTT. It specifies CASSGSTPGELFF.

This clone has only a few counts. The chain couples TRBV28 to TRBJ1-1; maybe TRBD1 (6 bases). Trimming shortened V by 6 bases and J by 0 bases, and 17 bases separated the two germline ends. The CDR3 has 16 amino acids. Looked up from germline, CDR1 is MDHEN and CDR2 is SYDVKM. The CDR3 is CASRIKAGVLNTEAFF. CDR3 coding DNA: TGTGCCAGCAGGATCAAGGCAGGGGTCCTGAACACTGAAGCTTTCTTT.

As to this clone: The CDR3 does not close with the conserved phenylalanine or tryptophan, likely indicating a read error. The DNA is left out, because the CDR3 cannot be placed on it with certainty; the CDR3 is given as TCRdb lists it. The chain has TRBV6-6 and TRBJ1-3; the table names TRBD1, a call not compared with the DNA. The CDR3 is made up of 13 amino acids, end residues included. From germline, CDR1 is MNHNY and CDR2 SVGAGI (reference sequence). Here the CDR3 reads CASSYLAGFFEVS.

This rearrangement joins TRBV10-3 to TRBJ2-7; 7 nucleotides agree with TRBD1. The V segment lost 8 bases and the J segment 4 bases; nucleotides outside the gene matches: 20. Germline loops: CDR1 ENHRY, CDR2 SYGVKD. The CDR3 length is 17 residues. The CDR3 nucleotides are TGTGCCATCGCGGTCGGTTCCCGGGACAGCTCAATATACGAGCAGTACTTC. Protein sequence: CAIAVGSRDSSIYEQYF.

V gene TRBV6-2 or TRBV6-3 combines with J gene TRBJ1-5, with D uncertain. Germline V gene sequence: CDR1 MNHEY, CDR2 SVGEGT. V was trimmed by 5 bases and J by 0 bases, leaving 11 bases between them. The CDR3 loop spans 15 amino acids. CDR3 residues: CASSPEFLSNQPQHF. In DNA, the CDR3 is TGTGCCAGCAGTCCCGAGTTTCTTAGCAATCAGCCCCAGCATTTT.

V usage is TRBV27 and J usage is TRBJ1-1; D not certain. Germline-derived CDR1 and CDR2 are MNHEY and SMNVEV (reference sequence). This CDR3 is built from 15 residues. Trimming shortened V by 6 bases and J by 2 bases, and 16 bases separated the two germline ends. The CDR3 protein is CASRYRENINTEAFF. The CDR3 region has the DNA TGTGCCAGCAGATACAGAGAAAATATTAACACTGAAGCTTTCTTT.

As DNA, the CDR3 is TGTGCCAGCAGCGGGACAGTTACCGGGGAGCTGTTTTTT. It is translated as CASSGTVTGELFF. The rearrangement joins TRBV9 to TRBJ2-2; perhaps TRBD1 as D (6 bases). V lost 3 bases, J lost 5 bases, and 8 bases lay in between. CDR3 length equals 13 residues. The germline gives CDR1 SGDLS, CDR2 YYNGEE. Full variable domain (outside the CDR3, taken from reference TRBV9 and TRBJ2-2): DSGVTQTPKHLITATGQRVTLRCSPRSGDLSVYWYQQSLDQGLQFLIQYYNGEERAKGNILERFSAQQFPDLHSELNLSSLELGDSALYFCASSGTVTGELFFGEGSRLTVL.